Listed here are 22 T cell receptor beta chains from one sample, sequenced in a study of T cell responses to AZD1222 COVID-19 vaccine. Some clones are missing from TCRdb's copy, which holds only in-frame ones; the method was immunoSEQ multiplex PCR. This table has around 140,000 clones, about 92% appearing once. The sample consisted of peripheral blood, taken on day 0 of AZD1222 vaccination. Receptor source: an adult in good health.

The CDR3 loop reads CASSLEVRGGYTF. CDR3 coding DNA: TGTGCCAGCAGCTTAGAAGTGCGGGGTGGCTACACCTTC. V gene TRBV7-9 combines with J gene TRBJ1-2; D is unresolved. V lost 1 base, J lost 7 bases, and 10 bases lay in between. This CDR3 is built from 13 residues. Germline V gene data show CDR1 as SEHNR and CDR2 as FQNEAQ (reference sequence). Complete variable domain (other parts from reference TRBV7-9 and TRBJ1-2): DTGVSQNPRHKITKRGQNVTFRCDPISEHNRLYWYRQTLGQGPEFLTYFQNEAQLEKSRLLSDRFSAERPKGSFSTLEIQRTEQGDSAMYLCASSLEVRGGYTFGSGTRLTVV.

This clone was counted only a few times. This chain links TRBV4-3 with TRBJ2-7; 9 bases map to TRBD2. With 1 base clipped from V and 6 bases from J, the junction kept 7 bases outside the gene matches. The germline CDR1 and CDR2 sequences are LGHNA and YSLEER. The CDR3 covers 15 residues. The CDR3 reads CASSQVAGGVSEQYF. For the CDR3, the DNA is TGCGCCAGCAGCCAAGTCGCGGGAGGGGTAAGCGAGCAGTACTTC.

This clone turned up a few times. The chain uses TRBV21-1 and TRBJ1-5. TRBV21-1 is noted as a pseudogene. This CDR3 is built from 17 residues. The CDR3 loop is CASSIHPRAEANQPQHF. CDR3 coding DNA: TGTGCCAGCAGCATCCACCCGAGGGCGGAGGCGAACCAGCCCCAGCATTTT.

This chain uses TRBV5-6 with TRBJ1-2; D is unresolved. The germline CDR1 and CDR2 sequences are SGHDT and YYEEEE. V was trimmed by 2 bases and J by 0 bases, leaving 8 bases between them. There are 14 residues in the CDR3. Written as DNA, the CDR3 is TGTGCCAGCAGCTTTAGGTTCACTAACTATGGCTACACCTTC. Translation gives CASSFRFTNYGYTF.

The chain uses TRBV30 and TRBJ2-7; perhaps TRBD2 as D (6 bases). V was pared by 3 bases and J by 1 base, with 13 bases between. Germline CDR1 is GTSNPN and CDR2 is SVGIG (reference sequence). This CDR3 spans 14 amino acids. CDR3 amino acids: CAWRGGPGSYEQYF. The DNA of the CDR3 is TGTGCCTGGAGAGGAGGGCCAGGGTCCTACGAGCAGTACTTC.

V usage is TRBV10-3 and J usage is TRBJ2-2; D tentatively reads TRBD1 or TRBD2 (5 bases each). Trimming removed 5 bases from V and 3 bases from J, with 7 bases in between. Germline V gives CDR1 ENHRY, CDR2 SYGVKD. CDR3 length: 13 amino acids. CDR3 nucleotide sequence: TGTGCCATCAGTAGGGACGACACCGGGGAGCTGTTTTTT. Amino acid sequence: CAISRDDTGELFF.

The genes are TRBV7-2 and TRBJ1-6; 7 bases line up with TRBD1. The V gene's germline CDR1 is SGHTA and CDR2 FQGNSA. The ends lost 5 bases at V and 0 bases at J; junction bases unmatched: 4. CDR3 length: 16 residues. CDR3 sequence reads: CASSLRGSSYNSPLHF. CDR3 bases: TGTGCCAGCAGCCTCAGGGGGAGCTCCTATAATTCACCCCTCCACTTT.

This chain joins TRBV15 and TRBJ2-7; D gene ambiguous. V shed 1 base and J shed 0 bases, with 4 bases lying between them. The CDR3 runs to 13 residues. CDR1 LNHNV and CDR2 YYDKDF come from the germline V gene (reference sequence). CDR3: CATSRGTSYEQYF. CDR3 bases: TGTGCCACCAGCAGAGGGACCTCCTACGAGCAGTACTTC.

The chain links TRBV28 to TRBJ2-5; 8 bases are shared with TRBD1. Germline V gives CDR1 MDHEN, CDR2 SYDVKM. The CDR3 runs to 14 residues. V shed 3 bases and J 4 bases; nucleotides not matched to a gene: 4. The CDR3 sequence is CASSFGQGVETQYF. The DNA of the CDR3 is TGTGCCAGCAGTTTTGGACAGGGCGTAGAGACCCAGTACTTC.

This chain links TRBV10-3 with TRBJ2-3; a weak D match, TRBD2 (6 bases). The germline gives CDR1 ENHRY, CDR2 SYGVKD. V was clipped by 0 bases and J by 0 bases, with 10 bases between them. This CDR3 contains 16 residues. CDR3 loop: CAISESTRASTDTQYF. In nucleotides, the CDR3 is TGTGCCATCAGTGAGTCGACTAGAGCTAGCACAGATACGCAGTATTTT.

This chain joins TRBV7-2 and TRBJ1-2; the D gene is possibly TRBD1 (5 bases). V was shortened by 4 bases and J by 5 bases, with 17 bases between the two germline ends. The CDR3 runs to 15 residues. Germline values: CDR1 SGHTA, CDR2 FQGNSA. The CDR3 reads CASSSTYGAEYGYTF. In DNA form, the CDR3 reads TGTGCCAGCAGCTCAACCTATGGGGCGGAATATGGCTACACCTTC.

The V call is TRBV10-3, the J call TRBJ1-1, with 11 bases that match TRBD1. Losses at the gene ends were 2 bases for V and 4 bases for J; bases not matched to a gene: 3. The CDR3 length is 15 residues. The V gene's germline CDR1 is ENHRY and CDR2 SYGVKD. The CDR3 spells CAISEDGQGATEAFF. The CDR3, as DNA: TGTGCCATCAGTGAGGACGGACAGGGGGCCACTGAAGCTTTCTTT.

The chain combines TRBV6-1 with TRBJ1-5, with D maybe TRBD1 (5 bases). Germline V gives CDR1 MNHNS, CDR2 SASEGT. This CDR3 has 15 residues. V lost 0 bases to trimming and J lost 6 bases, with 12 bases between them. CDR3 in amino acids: CASSEAGGDTQPQHF. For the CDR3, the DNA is TGTGCCAGCAGTGAAGCGGGGGGAGATACTCAGCCCCAGCATTTT.

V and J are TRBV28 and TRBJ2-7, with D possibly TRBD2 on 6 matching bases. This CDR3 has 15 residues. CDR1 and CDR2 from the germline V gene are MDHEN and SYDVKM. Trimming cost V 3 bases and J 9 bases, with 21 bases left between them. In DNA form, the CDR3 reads TGTGCCAGCAGTTTCCAGGACGGAGGCGGGGTGGGGCAGTACTTC. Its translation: CASSFQDGGGVGQYF.

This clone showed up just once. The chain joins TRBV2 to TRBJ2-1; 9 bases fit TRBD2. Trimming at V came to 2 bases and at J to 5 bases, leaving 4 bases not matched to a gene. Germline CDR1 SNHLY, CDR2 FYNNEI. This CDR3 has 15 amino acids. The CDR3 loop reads CASSELAGGNNEQFF. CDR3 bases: TGTGCCAGCAGTGAATTGGCGGGGGGGAACAATGAGCAGTTCTTC.

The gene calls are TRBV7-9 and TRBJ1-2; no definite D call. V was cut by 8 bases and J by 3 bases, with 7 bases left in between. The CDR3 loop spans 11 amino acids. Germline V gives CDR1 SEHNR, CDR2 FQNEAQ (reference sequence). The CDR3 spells CASSQDYGYTF. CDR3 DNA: TGTGCCAGCTCTCAGGACTATGGCTACACCTTC.

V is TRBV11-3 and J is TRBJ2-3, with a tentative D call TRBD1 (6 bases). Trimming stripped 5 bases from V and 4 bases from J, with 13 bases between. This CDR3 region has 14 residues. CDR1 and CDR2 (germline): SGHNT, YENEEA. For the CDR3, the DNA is TGTGCCAGCAGCCAGGACAGTAACGCAGATACGCAGTATTTT. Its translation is CASSQDSNADTQYF.

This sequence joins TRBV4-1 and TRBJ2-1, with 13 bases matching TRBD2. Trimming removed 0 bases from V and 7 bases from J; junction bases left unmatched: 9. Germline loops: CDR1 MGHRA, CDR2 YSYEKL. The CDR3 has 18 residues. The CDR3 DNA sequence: TGCGCCAGCAGCCAAGATACCACTAGCGGGAGGGTTAGGAATGAGCAGTTCTTC. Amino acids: CASSQDTTSGRVRNEQFF.

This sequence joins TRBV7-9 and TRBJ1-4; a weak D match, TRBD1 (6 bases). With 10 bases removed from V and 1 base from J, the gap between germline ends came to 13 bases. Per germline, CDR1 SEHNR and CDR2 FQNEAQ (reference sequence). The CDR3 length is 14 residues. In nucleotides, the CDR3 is TGTGCCACCAAATCAGGGGAAACTAATGAAAAACTGTTTTTT. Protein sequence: CATKSGETNEKLFF.

The CDR3 coding sequence is TGTGCCAGCAGTTTTAGGACAGGGGAAGCTTTCTTT. Translation gives CASSFRTGEAFF. The chain carries TRBV27 and TRBJ1-1; 8 nucleotides match TRBD1. The junction had 2 bases not matched to a gene; V was cut back by 3 bases and J by 8 bases. The germline CDR1 and CDR2 sequences are MNHEY and SMNVEV (reference sequence). This CDR3 has 12 amino acids.

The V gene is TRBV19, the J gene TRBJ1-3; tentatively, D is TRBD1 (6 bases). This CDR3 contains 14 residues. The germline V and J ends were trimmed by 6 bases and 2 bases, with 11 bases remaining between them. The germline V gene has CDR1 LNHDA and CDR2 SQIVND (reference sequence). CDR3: CASRLQGAGNTIYF. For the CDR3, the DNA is TGTGCCAGTAGACTACAGGGAGCTGGAAACACCATATATTTT.

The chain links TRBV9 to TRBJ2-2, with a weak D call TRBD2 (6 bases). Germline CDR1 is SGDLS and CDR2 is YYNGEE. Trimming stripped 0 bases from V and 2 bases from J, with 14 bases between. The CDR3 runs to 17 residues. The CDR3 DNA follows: TGTGCCAGCAGCGTAGCTAGTGCTAGCGTAAACACCGGGGAGCTGTTTTTT. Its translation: CASSVASASVNTGELFF.